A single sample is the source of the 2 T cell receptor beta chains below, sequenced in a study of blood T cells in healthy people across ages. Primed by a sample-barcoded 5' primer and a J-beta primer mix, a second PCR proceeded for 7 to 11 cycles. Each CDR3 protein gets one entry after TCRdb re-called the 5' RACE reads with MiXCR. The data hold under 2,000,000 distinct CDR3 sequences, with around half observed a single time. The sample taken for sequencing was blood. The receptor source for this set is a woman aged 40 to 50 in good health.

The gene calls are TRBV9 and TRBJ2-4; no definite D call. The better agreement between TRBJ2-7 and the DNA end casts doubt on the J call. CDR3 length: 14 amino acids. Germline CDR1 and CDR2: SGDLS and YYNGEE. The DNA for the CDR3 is TGTGCCAGCAGCGTAGATCAATCTAGGTGCGAGCAGTACTTC. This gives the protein CASSVDQSRCEQYF.

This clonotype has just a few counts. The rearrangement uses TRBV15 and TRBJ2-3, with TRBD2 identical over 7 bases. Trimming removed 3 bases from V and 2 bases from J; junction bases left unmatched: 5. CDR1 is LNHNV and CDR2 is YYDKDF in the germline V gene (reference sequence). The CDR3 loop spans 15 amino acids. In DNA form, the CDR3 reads TGTGCCACCAGCAGGTCGTGGGACTACACAGATACGCAGTATTTT. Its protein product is CATSRSWDYTDTQYF.